This note documents a single T cell receptor (beta chain) sequence. The sample is drawn from a study of T-cell memory formation after mild COVID-19. From the 5' RACE reads, TCRdb called clonotypes with MiXCR, one entry per CDR3 protein. The data show under 300,000 distinct CDR3 sequences, roughly 10% seen once. The sample comprised PBMCs or a T cell subset sorted from them (not recorded which). The sequence was obtained from a man in his late teens or twenties who had mild COVID-19 (a few samples of this study predate the infection). Cell type and time point are not known.

CDR3 in DNA: TGTGCCAGCAGTTTATGGCAGGGTAACACTGAAGCTTTCTTT. Translated: CASSLWQGNTEAFF. The V gene is TRBV12-3 or TRBV12-4, the J gene TRBJ1-1, with a possible D match to TRBD1 (5 bases). The CDR3 has 14 amino acids. V was clipped by 2 bases and J by 2 bases, with 9 bases between them.